Given below is one T cell receptor beta chain in context. Its binding antigen is unknown. One base away there is no much larger clone; base qualities are not given. High-throughput TCR beta sequencing profiled peripheral blood CD8+ and CD4+ T cells from healthy donors, Susac syndrome patients and multiple sclerosis patients. Treatment-naive patients with stable or active relapsing-remitting disease fulfilling revised McDonald criteria were used as multiple sclerosis controls. Bulk CD8+ and CD4+ T cells were purified magnetically by negative isolation, whereas CD8+ TEMRA cells were enriched by FACS. Blood was collected in EDTA tubes and processed within 24 hours, with PBMCs isolated through density gradient centrifugation. PBMCs intended for TCR sequencing were frozen in liquid nitrogen and were later thawed in a 37 degrees C water bath. A purity of at least 90% was achieved for sorted or isolated CD4+, CD8+ and CD8+ TEMRA cells.

RNA was extracted with the RNeasy kit and 0.5 to 1 ug was reverse transcribed using random hexamers. The immunoSEQ multiplex PCR assay, which covers 54 Vbeta and 13 Jbeta segments, was used to amplify TCR beta CDR3 regions. Bias from PCR amplification was corrected by using a synthetic template baseline for primer optimization and for computational correction. From the authors' description of their analysis: Only productive sequences were kept, with reads annotated to V, D and J genes according to IMGT and analyzed in immunoSEQ Analyzer. To calculate clonality, Shannon entropy was normalized by log2 of the number of productive unique sequences and then subtracted from one. For each patient and control, public and private clones were evaluated within the 100 most prevalent clones. A clone was defined as Susac-specific if it was absent from the healthy and MS cohorts, from 1052 published viral clones and from other ImmuneACCESS disease sequences. Starting from the raw public reads, TCRdb applied fastp trimming at Q25, assembled clones with MiXCR and retained in-frame beta chains. Rows with one shared CDR3 protein collapse into an entry with the most common genes and DNA. The V and J calls, along with clone size, are taken from TCRdb and not from the paper's own processing. The sample data list tens of thousands of distinct CDR3 sequences, and 96% of these were observed just once. More than 0.09% of the sample comes from the top ten.

The record originates from a study of CD8 T cells in Susac syndrome (dated by TCRdb to between 2017 and 2020). Describing the broader study: Whether CD8+ T cell activation and differentiation in Susac syndrome was antigen driven was tested using repertoire sequencing.

What the work shows at the level of the full study, not this receptor alone: The number of individuals in the TCR sequencing and HLA analysis was acknowledged as relatively small.

V and J lose 6 bases and 8 bases, and a span of 17 bases separates them. From the cysteine through the phenylalanine, the CDR3 covers 13 amino acids. Just CDR3 DNA is preserved here, 39 bases in frame from base 1. As encoded in the germline V gene, CDR1 is SGHDT while CDR2 is YYEEEE. The clonotype originates from a human donor with multiple sclerosis. The specimen sequenced was CD4+ T cells from PBMCs. Recombination joined TRBV5-6 with TRBJ1-2, with a weak D call of TRBD1 (5 bases match). This receptor carries the CDR3 CASTRQGPEGYTF. The DNA sequence is given as TGTGCCAGCACCAGGCAGGGCCCGGAGGGCTACACCTTC.